This record concerns one T cell receptor (beta chain) sequence. The antigen it binds to is not known. No base quality values were provided; no much bigger clone lies one nucleotide off. The sample belongs to a study of T cell responses to AZD1222 COVID-19 vaccine (dated by TCRdb to the early 2020s). About the study as a whole: A total of about 240 trial participants underwent TCR sequencing, of whom nearly 210 received two doses of AZD1222 and some 26 received two doses of the MenACWY control vaccine. Trial participants were enrolled into age subgroups of 18-55, 56-69 and 70-plus years, which contained around 140, 26 and 57 TCR-sequenced participants, respectively.

The CDR3 regions of human TCRbeta chains were analyzed by immunosequencing. The paper's data handling went like this. Repertoire TCRs were matched against a reference library of SARS-CoV-2-specific TCRs generated with the MIRA antigen-specificity platform. Breadth was defined as the fraction of unique TCRs that were SARS-CoV-2-associated, and depth was defined as the fraction of total T cells that were SARS-CoV-2-associated. Using the MIRA data, each spike-specific TCR was mapped to the spike region that the TCR reacts to and placed in a CD4 or CD8 class. Log10-transformed breadth and depth values were compared by one-way ANOVA with Sidak's multiple comparisons tests. Imported from immuneACCESS, the table was reduced by TCRdb to in-frame sequences with V and J called. These copies leave out some clones; in studies compared against another copy, an unresolved V gene accounts for under half, and the cause of the remainder is not known. D and trimming come from the DNA, and the V and J calls and clone size come from that table. Within this sample are 75,000 to 95,000 clones, with 92% of them counted one time only. Around 7.1% of the sample is taken by the ten largest.

Per the publication, the time point label means: baseline before first vaccination. Interpreted using the paper, the treatment or condition label stands for: meningococcal conjugate vaccine given as trial control. The vaccinee samples were drawn from two UK trials, COV001 and COV002, one of which was a single-blind randomized controlled phase 2/3 trial testing AZD1222 (ChAdOx1 nCoV-19) in healthy adults. Trial participant PBMC samples were collected at day 0 and day 28 after the second dose for TCRbeta chain sequencing. On the study overall, not on this receptor specifically: CD4 TCRs associated with the vaccine covered the entire spike protein, and the dominant responses were in regions 160-218 and 743-854. After two AZD1222 doses, spike-specific TCR breadth and depth were significantly higher than at day 0 and than in MenACWY recipients. The 56-69-year group was small, and its depth increase did not reach significance, likely because of low power. Only five to seven AZD1222 recipients were SARS-CoV-2 seropositive at baseline, limiting conclusions about previously exposed vaccinees. Epitopes outside the regions mutated in the B.1.351 and B.1.1.7 variants were reportedly recognized by nearly half of the unique spike-specific TCRs. Most participants were white British and females outnumbered males, and the authors suggested that clonal diversity may have been underestimated. Because no samples from the day 14 peak response were available, repertoires could be characterized only after the peak T cell response.

The CDR3, cysteine through phenylalanine, is 13 amino acids long. Only CDR3 DNA is held: 39 bases, read in frame from base 1. CDR1 LGHDT and CDR2 YNNKEL were looked up in the germline V gene (reference sequence). V is reduced by 1 base and J by 11 bases, leaving a spacing of 15 bases between them. The sequences come from peripheral blood, collected on day 0 of MenACWY control vaccination. In this chain, TRBV3-1 (or the pseudogene TRBV3-2) is recombined with TRBJ2-7; 5 matching bases give a weak D call of TRBD1. The clonotype comes from an adult in good health. The sequence in DNA is TGTGCCAGCAGCCAAGGCGGAACAGGAGATAAGTACTTC. This yields the protein CASSQGGTGDKYF.